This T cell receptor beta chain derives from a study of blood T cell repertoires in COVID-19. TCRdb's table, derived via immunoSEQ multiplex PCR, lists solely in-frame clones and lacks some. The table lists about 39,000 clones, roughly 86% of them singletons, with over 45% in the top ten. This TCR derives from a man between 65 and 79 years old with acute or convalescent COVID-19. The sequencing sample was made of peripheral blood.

DNA for the CDR3: TGTGCCAGCTCACCGGAACAGGGATCTGGAAACACCATATATTTT. Encoded protein: CASSPEQGSGNTIYF. V is TRBV18 and J is TRBJ1-3; D might be TRBD1 (6 bases). Germline V gives CDR1 KGHSH, CDR2 LQKENI. The V gene lost 3 bases and the J gene lost 1 base, with 10 bases spanning the gap. The CDR3 totals 15 residues.